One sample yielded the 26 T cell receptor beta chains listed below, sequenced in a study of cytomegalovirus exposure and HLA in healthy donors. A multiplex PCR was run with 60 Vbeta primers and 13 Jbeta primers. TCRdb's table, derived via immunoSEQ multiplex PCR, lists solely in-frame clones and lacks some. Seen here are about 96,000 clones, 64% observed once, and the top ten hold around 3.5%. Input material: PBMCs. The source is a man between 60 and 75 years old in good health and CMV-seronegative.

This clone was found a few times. This CDR3 reads CASSFGRGEAFF. The DNA for the CDR3 is TGTGCCAGCAGTTTTGGGAGGGGTGAAGCTTTCTTT. This chain uses TRBV6-1 with TRBJ1-1; tentative D call: TRBD1 (5 bases). Trimming cost V 5 bases and J 7 bases, with 11 bases left between them. The CDR3 is made up of 12 amino acids. Germline CDR1 reads MNHNS; CDR2 reads SASEGT.

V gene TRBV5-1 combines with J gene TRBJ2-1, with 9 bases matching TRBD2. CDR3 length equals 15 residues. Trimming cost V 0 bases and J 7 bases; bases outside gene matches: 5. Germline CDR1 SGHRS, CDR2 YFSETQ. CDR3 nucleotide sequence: TGCGCCAGCAGCTTGGAATTAGCGGGAGAGAATGAGCAGTTCTTC. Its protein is CASSLELAGENEQFF.

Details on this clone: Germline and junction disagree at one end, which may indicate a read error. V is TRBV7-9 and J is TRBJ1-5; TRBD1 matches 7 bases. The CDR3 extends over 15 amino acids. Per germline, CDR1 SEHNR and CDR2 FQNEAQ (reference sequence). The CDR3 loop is CSSSQEGAGDQPQHF. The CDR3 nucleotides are TGTTCCAGCAGCCAAGAGGGGGCAGGGGATCAGCCCCAGCATTTT.

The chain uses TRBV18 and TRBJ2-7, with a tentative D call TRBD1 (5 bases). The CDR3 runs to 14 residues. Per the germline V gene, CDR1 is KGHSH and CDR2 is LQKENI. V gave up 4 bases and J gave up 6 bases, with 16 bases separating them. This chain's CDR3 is CASSLGALPGEQYF. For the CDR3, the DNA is TGTGCCAGCTCACTTGGGGCCCTCCCGGGCGAGCAGTACTTC.

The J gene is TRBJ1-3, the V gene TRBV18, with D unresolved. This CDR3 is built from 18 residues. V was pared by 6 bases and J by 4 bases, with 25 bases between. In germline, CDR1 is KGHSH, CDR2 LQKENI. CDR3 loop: CASSQTSTGTVGGNTIYF. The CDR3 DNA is TGTGCCAGCTCCCAGACCAGCACGGGTACGGTCGGCGGAAACACCATATATTTT. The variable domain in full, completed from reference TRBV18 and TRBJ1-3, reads NAGVMQNPRHLVRRRGQEARLRCSPMKGHSHVYWYRQLPEEGLKFMVYLQKENIIDESGMPKERFSAEFPKEGPSILRIQQVVRGDSAAYFCASSQTSTGTVGGNTIYFGEGSWLTVV.

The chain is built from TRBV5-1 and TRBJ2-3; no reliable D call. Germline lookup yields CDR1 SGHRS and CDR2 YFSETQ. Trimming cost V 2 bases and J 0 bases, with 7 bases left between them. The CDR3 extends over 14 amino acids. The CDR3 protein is CASSFDTSTDTQYF. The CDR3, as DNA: TGCGCCAGCAGCTTTGACACTAGCACAGATACGCAGTATTTT. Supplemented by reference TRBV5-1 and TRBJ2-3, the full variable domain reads KAGVTQTPRYLIKTRGQQVTLSCSPISGHRSVSWYQQTPGQGLQFLFEYFSETQRNKGNFPGRFSGRQFSNSRSEMNVSTLELGDSALYLCASSFDTSTDTQYFGPGTRLTVL.

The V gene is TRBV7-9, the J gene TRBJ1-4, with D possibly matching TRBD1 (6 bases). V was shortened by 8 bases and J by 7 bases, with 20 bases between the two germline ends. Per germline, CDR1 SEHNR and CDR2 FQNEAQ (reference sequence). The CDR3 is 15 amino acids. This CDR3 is CASPSRGGRGEKLFF. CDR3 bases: TGTGCCAGCCCCTCACGGGGGGGGCGGGGTGAAAAACTGTTTTTT.

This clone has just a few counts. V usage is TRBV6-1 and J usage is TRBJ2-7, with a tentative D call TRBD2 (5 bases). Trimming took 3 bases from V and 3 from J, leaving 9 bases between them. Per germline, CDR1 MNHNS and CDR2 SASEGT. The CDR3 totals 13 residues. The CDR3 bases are TGTGCCAGCAGTGAGACGGGAATCTACGAGCAGTACTTC. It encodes CASSETGIYEQYF.

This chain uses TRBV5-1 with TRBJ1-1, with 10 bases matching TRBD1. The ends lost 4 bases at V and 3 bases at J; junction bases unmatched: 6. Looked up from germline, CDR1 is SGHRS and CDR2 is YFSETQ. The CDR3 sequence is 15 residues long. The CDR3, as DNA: TGCGCCAGCAGCCGACAGGGGGCAATGGACACTGAAGCTTTCTTT. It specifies CASSRQGAMDTEAFF. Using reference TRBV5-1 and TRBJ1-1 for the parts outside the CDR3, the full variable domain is KAGVTQTPRYLIKTRGQQVTLSCSPISGHRSVSWYQQTPGQGLQFLFEYFSETQRNKGNFPGRFSGRQFSNSRSEMNVSTLELGDSALYLCASSRQGAMDTEAFFGQGTRLTVV.

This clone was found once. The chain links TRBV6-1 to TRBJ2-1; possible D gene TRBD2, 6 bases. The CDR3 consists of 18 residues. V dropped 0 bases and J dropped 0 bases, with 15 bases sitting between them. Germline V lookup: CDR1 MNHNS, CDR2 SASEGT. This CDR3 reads CASSEAQTLGGSYNEQFF. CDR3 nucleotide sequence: TGTGCCAGCAGTGAAGCGCAAACCCTCGGGGGCTCCTACAATGAGCAGTTCTTC.

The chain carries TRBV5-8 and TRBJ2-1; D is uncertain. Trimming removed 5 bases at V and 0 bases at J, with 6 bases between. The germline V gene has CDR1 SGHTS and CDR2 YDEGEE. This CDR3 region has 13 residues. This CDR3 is CASSPSSYNEQFF. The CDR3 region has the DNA TGTGCCAGCAGTCCGAGCTCCTACAATGAGCAGTTCTTC.

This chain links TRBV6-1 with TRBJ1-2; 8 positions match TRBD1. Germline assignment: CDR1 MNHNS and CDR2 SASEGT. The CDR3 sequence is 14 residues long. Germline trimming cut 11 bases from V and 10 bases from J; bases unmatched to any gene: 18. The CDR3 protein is CAAQTGTGDGSYTF. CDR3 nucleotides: TGTGCCGCCCAGACCGGGACAGGCGATGGGTCCTACACCTTC.

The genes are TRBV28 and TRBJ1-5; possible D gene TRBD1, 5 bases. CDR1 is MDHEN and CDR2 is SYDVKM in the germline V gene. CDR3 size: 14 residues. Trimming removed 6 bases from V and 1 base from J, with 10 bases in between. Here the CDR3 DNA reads TGTGCCAGCAGAGAAACAGGAAGCAATCAGCCCCAGCATTTT. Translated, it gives CASRETGSNQPQHF.

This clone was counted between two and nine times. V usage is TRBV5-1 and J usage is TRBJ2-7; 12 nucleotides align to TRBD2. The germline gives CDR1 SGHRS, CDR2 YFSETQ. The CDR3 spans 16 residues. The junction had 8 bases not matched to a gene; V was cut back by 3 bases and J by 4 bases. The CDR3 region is CASSWETSGSGYEQYF. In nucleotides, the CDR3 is TGCGCCAGCAGCTGGGAGACTAGCGGGAGTGGGTACGAGCAGTACTTC.

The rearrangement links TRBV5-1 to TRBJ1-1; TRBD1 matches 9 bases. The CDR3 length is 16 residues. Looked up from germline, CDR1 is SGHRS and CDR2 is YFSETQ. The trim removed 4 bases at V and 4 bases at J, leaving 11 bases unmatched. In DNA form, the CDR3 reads TGCGCCAGCAGCCCCCGGGACAGGGTAGTCGGCACTGAAGCTTTCTTT. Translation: CASSPRDRVVGTEAFF.

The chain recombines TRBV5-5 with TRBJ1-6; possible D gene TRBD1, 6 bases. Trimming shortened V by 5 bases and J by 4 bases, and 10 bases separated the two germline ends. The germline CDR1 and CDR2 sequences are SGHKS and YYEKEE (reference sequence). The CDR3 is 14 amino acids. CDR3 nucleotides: TGTGCCAGCAGTTCGGACAGATATAATTCACCCCTCCACTTT. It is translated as CASSSDRYNSPLHF.

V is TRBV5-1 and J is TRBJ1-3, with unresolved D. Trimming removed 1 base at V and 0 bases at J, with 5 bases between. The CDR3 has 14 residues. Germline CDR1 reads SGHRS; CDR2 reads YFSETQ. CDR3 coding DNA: TGCGCCAGCAGCTTGAGCTCCTCTGGAAACACCATATATTTT. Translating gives CASSLSSSGNTIYF.

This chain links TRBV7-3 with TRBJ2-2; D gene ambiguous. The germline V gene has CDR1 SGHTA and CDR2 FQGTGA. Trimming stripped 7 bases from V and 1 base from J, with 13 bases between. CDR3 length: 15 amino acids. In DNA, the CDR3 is TGTGCCAGCACCCTCGACACGTGGAACACCGGGGAGCTGTTTTTT. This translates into CASTLDTWNTGELFF. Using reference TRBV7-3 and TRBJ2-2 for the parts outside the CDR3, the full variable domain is GAGVSQTPSNKVTEKGKYVELRCDPISGHTALYWYRQSLGQGPEFLIYFQGTGAADDSGLPNDRFFAVRPEGSVSTLKIQRTERGDSAVYLCASTLDTWNTGELFFGEGSRLTVL.

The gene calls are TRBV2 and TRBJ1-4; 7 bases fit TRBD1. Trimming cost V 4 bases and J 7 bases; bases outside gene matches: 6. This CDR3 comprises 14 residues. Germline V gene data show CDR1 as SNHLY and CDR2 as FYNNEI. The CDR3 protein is CASSGGGASEKLFF. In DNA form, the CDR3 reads TGTGCCAGCAGTGGAGGGGGCGCTAGTGAAAAACTGTTTTTT.

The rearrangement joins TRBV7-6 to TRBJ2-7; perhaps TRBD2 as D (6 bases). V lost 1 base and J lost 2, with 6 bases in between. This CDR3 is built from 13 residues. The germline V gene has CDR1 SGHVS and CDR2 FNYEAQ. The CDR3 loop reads CASSLGRAYEQYF. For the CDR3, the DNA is TGTGCCAGCAGCTTAGGGAGGGCCTACGAGCAGTACTTC.

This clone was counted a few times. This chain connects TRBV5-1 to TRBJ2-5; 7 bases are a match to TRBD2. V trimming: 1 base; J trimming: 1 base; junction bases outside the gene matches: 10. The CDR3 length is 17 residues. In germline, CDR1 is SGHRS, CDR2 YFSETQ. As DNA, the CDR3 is TGCGCCAGCAGCTTGCCCGATCCGGGACTAATCCAAGAGACCCAGTACTTC. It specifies CASSLPDPGLIQETQYF.

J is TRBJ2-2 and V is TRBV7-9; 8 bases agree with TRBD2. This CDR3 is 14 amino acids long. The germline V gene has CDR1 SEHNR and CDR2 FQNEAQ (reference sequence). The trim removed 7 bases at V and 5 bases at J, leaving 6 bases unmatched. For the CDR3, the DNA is TGTGCCAGCACCCGGGAGGGGAGTACCGGGGAGCTGTTTTTT. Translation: CASTREGSTGELFF.

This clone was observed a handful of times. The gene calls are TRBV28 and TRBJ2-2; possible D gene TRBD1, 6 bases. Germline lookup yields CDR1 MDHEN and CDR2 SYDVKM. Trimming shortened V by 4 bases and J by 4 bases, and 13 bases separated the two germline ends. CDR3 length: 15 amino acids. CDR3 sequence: CASSSTGYGTGELFF. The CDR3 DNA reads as TGTGCCAGCAGTTCAACAGGGTATGGCACCGGGGAGCTGTTTTTT.

CDR3 residues: CASSGVGEGTDTQYF. The CDR3 nucleotides read TGCGCCAGCAGTGGGGTAGGGGAGGGCACAGATACGCAGTATTTT. V usage is TRBV10-1 and J usage is TRBJ2-3, with D possibly being TRBD2 (6 bases). From germline, CDR1 is WNHNN and CDR2 SYGVQD (reference sequence). This CDR3 is 15 amino acids long. The germline V and J ends were trimmed by 4 bases and 1 base, with 12 bases remaining between them.

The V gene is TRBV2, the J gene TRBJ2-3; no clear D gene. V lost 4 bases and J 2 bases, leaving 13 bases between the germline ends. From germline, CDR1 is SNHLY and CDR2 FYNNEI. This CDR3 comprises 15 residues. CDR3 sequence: CASSVPGEHTDTQYF. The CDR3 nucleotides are TGTGCCAGCAGTGTCCCGGGTGAGCACACAGATACGCAGTATTTT.

This CDR3 is CASSKVIRTPYEQYF. In nucleotides, the CDR3 is TGTGCCAGCAGCAAAGTAATTCGGACTCCCTACGAGCAGTACTTC. The chain recombines TRBV21-1 with TRBJ2-7; TRBD2 is the table's D call, not checked against the DNA. TRBV21-1 represents a pseudogene. The CDR3 is 15 residues long.